These T cell receptor beta chains were read from a single sample in a study of cytomegalovirus exposure and HLA in healthy donors. Method: immunoSEQ multiplex PCR; TCRdb's copy keeps in-frame clones and lacks some. The table records about 140,000 clones, roughly 85% of them present only once. The specimen was PBMCs. The receptors were sampled from a man aged 35 to 55 in good health and CMV-seropositive. Both conserved end residues are part of each CDR3. A D gene is named only where the DNA matches it firmly. The size of a clone is reported for some rows only, either as once, few or many, or as a class for expanded clones.

TRBJ1-4 | . | . | TRBV4-2 | TGTGCCAGCAGCGCTGGACTTCAGCGTGCAACTAATGAAAAACTGTTTTTT | CASSAGLQRATNEKLFF
TRBJ2-2 | . | TRBD1 | TRBV10-3 | TGTGCCGTCCGACAGGGGGCATCCGGGGAGCTGTTTTTT | CAVRQGASGELFF
TRBJ2-7 | . | TRBD1 | TRBV30 | TGTGCCTGGAGTGTAGGGACAGCCTACGAGCAGTACTTC | CAWSVGTAYEQYF
TRBJ2-1 | . | TRBD2 | TRBV6-6 | TGTGCCAGCAGTCCGACTAGCGTATACAATGAGCAGTTCTTC | CASSPTSVYNEQFF
TRBJ2-7 | . | . | TRBV9 | TGTGCCAGCAGCGTAGACCCCGTCTACGAGCAGTACTTC | CASSVDPVYEQYF
TRBJ2-5 | . | TRBD1 | TRBV23-1 | TGCGCCAGCAGTCAATTGACAGGGAGAAACGTACAGGGCAGACAAGAGACCCAGTACTTC | CASSQLTGRNVQGRQETQYF
TRBJ1-6 | . | . | TRBV2 | TGTGCCAGCAGTGATCCCAGGGTTAATTCACCCCTCCACTTT | CASSDPRVNSPLHF
TRBJ2-7 | . | . | TRBV28 | TGTGCCAGCACCAGGGGTCCCTACGAGCAGTACTTC | CASTRGPYEQYF
TRBJ1-1 | . | . | TRBV10-1 | TGCGCCAGCATGCAGGGGCTAAACACTGAAGCTTTCTTT | CASMQGLNTEAFF
TRBJ2-1 | . | . | TRBV5-5 | TGTGCCAGCAGCCCTTCCCCAGGGGAACTTTACAATGAGCAGTTCTTC | CASSPSPGELYNEQFF
TRBJ2-7 | . | TRBD2 | TRBV29-1 | TGCAGCGTTGTGGGGGGACTAGCGGGAGGGTCCTCCTACGAGCAGTACTTC | CSVVGGLAGGSSYEQYF
TRBJ2-7 | . | . | TRBV25-1 | TGTGCCAGCAGTGAACCGGGGGACTTCTCCTACGAGCAGTACTTC | CASSEPGDFSYEQYF
TRBJ2-1 | . | TRBD1 | TRBV18 | TGTGCCAGCTCACCCAGGGGGCTATCCTACAATGAGCAGTTCTTC | CASSPRGLSYNEQFF
TRBJ2-7 | . | TRBD1 | TRBV6-5 | TGTGCCAGCAGTTACGGGGGACAGGGTTACGAGCAGTACTTC | CASSYGGQGYEQYF
TRBJ1-5 | . | . | TRBV2 | TGTGCCAGCAGTGAGGCAGGGTTTGTATCTGATCTTTCTCAGCCCCAGCATTTT | CASSEAGFVSDLSQPQHF
TRBJ2-3 | . | . | TRBV20-1 | TGCAGTGCTTTAGCGGCAGATACGCAGTATTTT | CSALAADTQYF
TRBJ1-6 | . | . | TRBV28 | TGTGCCAGCAACACATTCGACAGGAGCTCCTATAATTCACCCCTCCACTTT | CASNTFDRSSYNSPLHF
TRBJ1-1 | . | TRBD1 | TRBV6-4 | TGTGCCAGCAGCCTACAACCGGGACAGAAGAACACTGAAGCTTTCTTT | CASSLQPGQKNTEAFF
TRBJ2-2 | . | . | TRBV18 | TGTGCCAGCTCACCACAGGGAAACAGGGCGTACACCGGGGAGCTGTTTTTT | CASSPQGNRAYTGELFF
TRBJ2-5 | . | . | TRBV5-5 | TGTGCCAGCAACCCACAGGGCTCTAGTGAGACCCAGTACTTC | CASNPQGSSETQYF
TRBJ2-1 | . | TRBD2 | TRBV5-1 | TGCGCCAGCAGCTTGGCCGGGACTAGCGGGGGAGATTACAATGAGCAGTTCTTC | CASSLAGTSGGDYNEQFF
TRBJ2-2 | . | . | TRBV5-1 | TGCGCCAGCAGCTTGGTGTGGGCCCTGGGTACCGGGGAGCTGTTTTTT | CASSLVWALGTGELFF
TRBJ2-7 | . | TRBD2 | TRBV7-9 | TGTGCCAGCAGCTGGGGAAGGGCGGGAGTCCACGAGCAGTACTTC | CASSWGRAGVHEQYF
TRBJ1-1 | . | TRBD1 | TRBV25-1 | TGTGCCAGCCAAGCGTCCGCAGGGGGGCGTACTGAAGCTTTCTTT | CASQASAGGRTEAFF
TRBJ2-7 | . | . | TRBV2 | TGTGCCAGCAGTGCGTCGGGGGAAGACTACGAGCAGTACTTC | CASSASGEDYEQYF
TRBJ1-1 | once | . | TRBV2 | TGTGCCAGCAGTGAACTGGGGGGGGCGAACACTGAAGCTTTCTTT | CASSELGGANTEAFF
TRBJ1-6 | . | TRBD1 | TRBV9 | TGTGCCAGCAGCCCAACCCACGGGACAGGGCATTCACCCCTCCACTTT | CASSPTHGTGHSPLHF
TRBJ1-4 | . | TRBD1 | TRBV6-1 | TGTGCCAGCAGCCCGGGACAGTGGGATGAAAAACTGTTTTTT | CASSPGQWDEKLFF
TRBJ2-7 | . | . | TRBV10-3 | TGTGCCATCAGTGGGGGAGACGAGCAGTACTTC | CAISGGDEQYF
TRBJ1-1 | . | . | TRBV5-1 | TGCGCCAGCAGCCCCCGAACTGACAGGTTCGCTGAAGCTTTCTTT | CASSPRTDRFAEAFF
TRBJ1-1 | . | . | TRBV19 | TGTGCCAGTAGTATCTCGGACAGCTTAACTGAAGCTTTCTTT | CASSISDSLTEAFF
TRBJ1-1 | once | . | TRBV28 | TGTGCCAGCAGTCCCCTAGGCTCTTTGGGCACTGAAGCTTTCTTT | CASSPLGSLGTEAFF
TRBJ1-3 | . | . | TRBV2 | TGTGCCAGCAGTGAAGCGCGGGGTCACGGAAACACCATATATTTT | CASSEARGHGNTIYF
TRBJ1-5 | once | . | TRBV9 | TGTGCCAGCAGCGGCACAGGGTATAATCAGCCCCAGCATTTT | CASSGTGYNQPQHF
TRBJ2-1 | . | . | TRBV30 | TGTGCCTGGAGTTCGAGTATCTACAATGAGCAGTTCTTC | CAWSSSIYNEQFF
TRBJ2-7 | once | . | TRBV19 | TGTGCCAGTAGTACGGGCTACGAGCAGTACTTC | CASSTGYEQYF
TRBJ2-2 | . | . | TRBV19 | TGTGCCACCACCATTGCAGGGGCTGGCGGGGAGCTGTTTTTT | CATTIAGAGGELFF
TRBJ1-2 | . | TRBD1 | TRBV6-5 | TGTGCCAGCAGCTGGGACAGGGTGGATGGCTACACCTTC | CASSWDRVDGYTF
TRBJ2-1 | . | TRBD2 | TRBV28 | TGTGCCAGCAATCCAGGGTTCGGGAGGCCCTACAATGAGCAGTTCTTC | CASNPGFGRPYNEQFF
TRBJ2-3 | . | . | TRBV9 | TGTGCCAGCAGCGTGGACTACACAGATACGCAGTATTTT | CASSVDYTDTQYF
TRBJ1-3 | . | TRBD1 | TRBV5-1 | TGCGCCAGCAGCCCCGACAGGGGGGGAAACACCATATATTTT | CASSPDRGGNTIYF
TRBJ2-7 | . | . | TRBV6-5 | TGTGCCAGCAGTGCCCGGGTCTTTTCCTACGAGCAGTACTTC | CASSARVFSYEQYF
TRBJ2-6 | . | . | TRBV5-4 | TGTGCCAGCAGCTTGGCAGGGGCTGGGGCCAACGTCCTGACTTTC | CASSLAGAGANVLTF
TRBJ2-3 | . | . | TRBV5-1 | TGCGCCAGCAGCTTGGTATCTACTAGCACAGATACGCAGTATTTT | CASSLVSTSTDTQYF
TRBJ1-5 | . | . | TRBV30 | TGTGCCTGGAGTGTAGAGGACAATCAGCCCCAGCATTTT | CAWSVEDNQPQHF
TRBJ2-1 | . | TRBD2 | TRBV11-2 | TGTGCCAGCAGCCCCCGGACTAGTCGGAGGGGCAATGAGCAGTTCTTC | CASSPRTSRRGNEQFF
TRBJ2-3 | . | TRBD2 | TRBV5-6 | TGTGCCAGCAGCTTGGAAAGGGTGAGAGCTAGCGGGAGGGCAGATACGCAGTATTTT | CASSLERVRASGRADTQYF
TRBJ1-1 | . | . | TRBV5-1 | TGCGCCAGCAGCTCGGACGGGAGTGACGCTGAAGCTTTCTTT | CASSSDGSDAEAFF
TRBJ2-5 | . | TRBD2 | TRBV5-4 | TGTGCCAGCAGCGGGAGGGCCTTTCAAGAGACCCAGTACTTC | CASSGRAFQETQYF
TRBJ1-4 | . | . | TRBV2 | TGTGCCAGCACCGGGGTGGGGTTGGATGAAAAACTGTTTTTT | CASTGVGLDEKLFF
TRBJ2-7 | . | . | TRBV11-2 | TGTGCCAGCAGCTCCCTCGACTCGCTCTCCTACGAGCAGTACTTC | CASSSLDSLSYEQYF
TRBJ1-5 | . | . | TRBV19 | TGTGCCAGTAGTATGGGGAGGGATCAGCCCCAGCATTTT | CASSMGRDQPQHF